This TCR beta chain was recorded in a study of OX40 agonist ivuxolimab in advanced cancers. Broader study findings: Researchers report that CD8+ T cells had, on average, more expanded clones than CD4+.

Produced via immunoSEQ multiplex PCR; TCRdb's table is partial and in-frame only. The data show 87,000 or so clones, approximately 86% seen once. Germline V gene data show CDR1 as SGHTA and CDR2 as FQGNSA. V was cut by 5 bases and J by 3 bases, with 1 base left in between. The CDR3 runs 10 residues. In the case of this clone: Antigen specificity is unknown.

The rearrangement links TRBV7-2 to TRBJ2-5, with D hard to call. The sequence was collected from an adult with an advanced solid tumor such as melanoma, head and neck, liver or kidney cancer. The source material was CD4+ or CD8+ T cells sorted from blood, sampled in a trial of the OX40 agonist ivuxolimab. CDR3 protein: CASSEETQYF. The CDR3 DNA follows: TGTGCCAGCAGCGAAGAGACCCAGTACTTC.